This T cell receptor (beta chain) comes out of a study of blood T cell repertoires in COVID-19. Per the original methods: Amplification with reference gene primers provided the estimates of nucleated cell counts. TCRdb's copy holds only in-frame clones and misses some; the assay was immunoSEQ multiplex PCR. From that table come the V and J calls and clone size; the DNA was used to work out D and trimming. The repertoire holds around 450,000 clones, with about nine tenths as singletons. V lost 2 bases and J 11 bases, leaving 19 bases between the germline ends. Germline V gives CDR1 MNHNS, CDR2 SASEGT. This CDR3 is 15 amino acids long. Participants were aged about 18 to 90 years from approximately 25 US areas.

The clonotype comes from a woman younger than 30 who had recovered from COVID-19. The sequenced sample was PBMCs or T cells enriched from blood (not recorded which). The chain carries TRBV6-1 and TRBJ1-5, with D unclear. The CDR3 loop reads CASSEYPGSATAQHF. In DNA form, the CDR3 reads TGTGCCAGCAGTGAATATCCCGGGTCCGCCACGGCCCAGCATTTT.